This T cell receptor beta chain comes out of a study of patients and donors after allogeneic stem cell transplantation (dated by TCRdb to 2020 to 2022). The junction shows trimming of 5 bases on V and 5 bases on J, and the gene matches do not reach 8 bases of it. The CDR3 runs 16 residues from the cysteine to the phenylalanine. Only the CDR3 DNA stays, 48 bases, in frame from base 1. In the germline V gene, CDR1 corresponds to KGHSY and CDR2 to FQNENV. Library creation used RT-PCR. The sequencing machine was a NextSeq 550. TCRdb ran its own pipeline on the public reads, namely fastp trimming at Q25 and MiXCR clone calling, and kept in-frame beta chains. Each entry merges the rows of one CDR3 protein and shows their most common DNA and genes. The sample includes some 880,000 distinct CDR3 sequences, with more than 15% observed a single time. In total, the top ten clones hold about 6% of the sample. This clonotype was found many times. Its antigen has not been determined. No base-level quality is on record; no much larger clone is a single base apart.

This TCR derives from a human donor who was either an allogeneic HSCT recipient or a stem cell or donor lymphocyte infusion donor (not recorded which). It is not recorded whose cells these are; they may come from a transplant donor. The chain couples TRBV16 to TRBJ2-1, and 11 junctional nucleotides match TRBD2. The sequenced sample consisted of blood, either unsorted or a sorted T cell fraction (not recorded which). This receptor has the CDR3 CASSFPLAGGNNEQFF. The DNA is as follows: TGTGCCAGCAGCTTCCCTCTAGCGGGGGGCAACAATGAGCAGTTCTTC.